This T cell receptor (beta chain) was identified during a study of OX40 agonist ivuxolimab in advanced cancers. Generated by immunoSEQ multiplex PCR, the TCRdb table keeps only in-frame clones and is missing some. Of about 51,000 clones listed, roughly 84% were seen once; the top ten hold about 3%. This clone was recorded only once. The germline gives CDR1 SNHLY, CDR2 FYNNEI. Trimming took off 4 bases at V and 0 bases at J, with 7 bases between the two ends. The CDR3 contains 14 residues. The sample consisted of CD4+ or CD8+ T cells sorted from blood, taken in a trial of the OX40 agonist ivuxolimab. The TCR originated in an adult with an advanced solid tumor such as melanoma, head and neck, liver or kidney cancer. The chain is built from TRBV2 and TRBJ1-3; D gene uncertain. CDR3 residues: CASSVRNSGNTIYF. The CDR3 DNA reads as TGTGCCAGCAGTGTTCGCAACTCTGGAAACACCATATATTTT.